This paragraph covers one TCR beta chain sequence. Original methodology: Quantification of nucleated cells was approximated via reference gene primer amplification. Produced via immunoSEQ multiplex PCR; TCRdb's table is partial and in-frame only. V and J calls and clone size are given by that table; D and trimming were obtained from the DNA. The repertoire includes 200,000 to 250,000 clones, about 88% of them detected once, and 2.6% sits in the top ten. Clinical history as reported by participants underpinned cohort assignment. This CDR3 has 16 residues. J gave up 2 bases and V 2 bases, and 5 bases lay outside the gene matches. CDR1 and CDR2 from the germline V gene are SEHNR and FQNEAQ (reference sequence). This entry belongs to a study of blood T cell repertoires in COVID-19. At the level of the study: The United States, Italy and Spain provided the acute and convalescent COVID-19 samples. The analysed material was cDNA or gDNA that came from T cells, B-cell-depleted T cells, or PBMCs.

Sequencing was done on a sample of PBMCs or T cells enriched from blood (not recorded which). This receptor was obtained from a woman aged 30 to 39 who had recovered from COVID-19. The J gene is TRBJ1-2, the V gene TRBV7-9; 10 bases map to TRBD1. This CDR3 is CASSLPPGQGNYGYTF. CDR3 sequence (DNA): TGTGCCAGCAGCTTACCCCCGGGACAGGGGAACTATGGCTACACCTTC.